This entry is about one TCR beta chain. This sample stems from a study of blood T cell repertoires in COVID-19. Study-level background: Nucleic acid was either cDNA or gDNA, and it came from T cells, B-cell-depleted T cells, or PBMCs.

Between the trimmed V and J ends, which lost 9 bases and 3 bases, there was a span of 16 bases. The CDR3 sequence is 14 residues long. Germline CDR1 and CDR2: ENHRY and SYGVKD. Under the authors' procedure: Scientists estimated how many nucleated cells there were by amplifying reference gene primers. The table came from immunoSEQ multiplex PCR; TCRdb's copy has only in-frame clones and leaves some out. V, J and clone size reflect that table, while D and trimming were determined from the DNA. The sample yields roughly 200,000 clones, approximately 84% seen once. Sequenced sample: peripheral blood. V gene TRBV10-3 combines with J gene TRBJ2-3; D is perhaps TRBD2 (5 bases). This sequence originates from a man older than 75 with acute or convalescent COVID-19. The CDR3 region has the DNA TGTGCCATGCGAGGCGTTAGCGAAACAGATACGCAGTATTTT. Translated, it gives CAMRGVSETDTQYF.